This T cell receptor (beta chain) was captured in a study of regulatory and conventional T cells in RAG deficiency. The study's findings and limits: Omenn patients showed >80% Treg-Tconv overlap and shorter CDR3 lengths.

To note about this clone: Its antigen is as yet unknown.

The sorted regulatory T cells were CD4+, CD25-high and CD127-low, with genomic DNA sequenced. The assay was immunoSEQ multiplex PCR, and TCRdb's table has in-frame clones only and misses some. There are roughly 20,000 clones in the sample; roughly 90% occur only once, and under 1.5% lies in the top ten. Germline CDR1 SNHLY, CDR2 FYNNEI. The CDR3 is 18 amino acids. With V trimmed by 5 bases and J by 3 bases, 13 bases remained unmatched. The same data also contributed to another study, on regulatory T cells. That work states: The primer mix had 52 TRBV and 13 TRBJ primers.

This TCR came from a human donor in good health. V gene TRBV2 combines with J gene TRBJ1-3; TRBD1 matches 10 bases. Specimen: Tregs sorted from blood. The CDR3 protein is CASSKLPGQGLGGNTIYF. CDR3 nucleotides: TGTGCCAGCAGTAAACTACCGGGACAGGGGTTAGGTGGAAACACCATATATTTT.